This T cell receptor beta chain comes out of a study of cytomegalovirus exposure and HLA in healthy donors (dated by TCRdb to the late 2010s). Background for the entire study: An earlier analysis of some 600 of the donors reported under 300 Gb of sequence data and 95 million to 140 million unique TCR beta sequences obtained from around 190 million T cells. A later analysis re-examined previously published TCR beta repertoires from more than 600 donors and added high-resolution HLA genotyping to investigate patterns of TCR occurrence. A few DR-DQ haplotypes were treated as single units for association and clustering because of strong linkage in the cohort. Rather than drawing on any new phenotypic data, the later analysis identified candidate immune exposures from TCR beta sequences and the way those sequences occurred across donors. All discovery cohort repertoires had been generated using a single sequencing platform. Donor age, sex, ethnicity and CMV serostatus were compiled together with the repertoire data. Typing coverage varied by locus: 629-630 donors for A, B, C, DRB1 and DQB1; roughly 560 for DQA1; 600 to 610 for DPA1; approximately 450 for DPB1. Among approximately 370 genotyped donors of the cohort, an average of approximately 200,000 unique TCR beta nucleotide sequences was sequenced per donor, of which about 18% were non-productive. HLA typing covered class I and class II loci at four-digit resolution. Along with the approximately 700-subject first cohort, a separate validation cohort of 120 different subjects was used. The study used immunosequencing to profile the T cell repertoires of approximately 630 subjects and linked those repertoires to cytomegalovirus serostatus. The genetic ancestry cluster associated with self-reported Caucasian donors included about 84% of the 350 to 500 genotyped donors. To predict cytomegalovirus infection status, the study combined high-throughput TCR immunosequencing, statistical association of individual TCRs with disease status, and machine learning. An early release covering just under 650 HLA-typed donors comprised 300 to 350 gigabases of sequencing data and tens of millions of unique TCR sequences. In a later genetic analysis, genome-wide SNP genotypes for 398 of the 666 donors were used, and that subset was treated as a discovery cohort. The study was designed to test whether signatures of past pathogen exposure could be identified by cataloging public T cell receptors. To decide whether each TCR beta V gene segment behaved as functional or pseudogenic, an earlier analysis of fewer than 750 of the donors relied on high-throughput TCR beta sequencing. What the authors observed across the whole study: Most TCR sequences were observed very rarely across donors, whereas some public TCRs were present in many individuals. A later analysis found that TCR association rates varied across HLA loci, with DRB1 alleles showing the most associated TCRs and HLA-C alleles the fewest. In an earlier analysis of fewer than 750 of the donors, most TCR beta V segments were observed in productive rearrangements about 87% or about 30% of the time, broadly matching IMGT annotations. According to a later analysis, parvovirus B19, influenza, CMV and Epstein-Barr virus appeared linked to several top co-occurrence clusters. Strong co-occurrence of HLA alleles, especially DR and DQ, made assigning TCR associations to individual alleles difficult. The only immune exposure information available for the cohort was CMV serostatus. A later analysis found that HLA-associated TCR beta chains were more clonally expanded and had lower generation probabilities than equally common non-associated chains. A further reported finding was that TCR beta sequences accurately predicted the HLA-A and HLA-B alleles for most subjects in the first cohort. A later genetic analysis reported fewer N-insertions in productive TCRs among donors in an Asian-associated ancestry cluster than the approximately 700-donor mean. Only TCR beta chains were sequenced in this cohort, and the absence of alpha or paired-chain data limited detectable features. At a false discovery rate of 0.05, a later analysis linked fewer than 20,000 TCR beta sequences to specific HLA alleles. Presence/absence analyses assumed roughly uniform sequencing depth across donors, an assumption that may not hold. The classifier was reported to diagnose cytomegalovirus status with high specificity and sensitivity in both the original and validation cohorts. The study gave a list of some 150 TCR beta chains associated with cytomegalovirus. In vitro tests confirmed that a few of the cytomegalovirus-associated TCR beta chains recognize cytomegalovirus antigens. Correlated functional status among segregating V segments might be attributable to linkage disequilibrium, but an unknown experimental factor could not be ruled out. Because some donors lacked HLA typing at each locus, the association tests relied only on the typed subset. Because counts were too low, about 17 rarely observed V segments, including chromosome 9 orphons, were excluded from the earlier analysis of some 590 of the donors. An association between a missense DCLRE1C variant and V-gene and J-gene trimming of TCR beta chains was found in a later genetic analysis and replicated in an independent cohort. According to the authors, the approach could potentially be generalized to other disease states and immunological phenotypes. According to a later analysis, most CMV-associated TCR beta chains appeared to be HLA-restricted, and the HLA associations seemed to be driven largely by CMV exposure. A group of highly shared sequence variants was considered likely to be a technical artifact of the sequencing pipeline.

Of note for this clone: Its antigen is not yet known.

The cohort consisted of hundreds of healthy bone marrow donors. At the time of sampling, all cohort members were nominally healthy, though unrecorded immune exposures were likely present. The donor was CMV seronegative and belonged to the group of over 300 seronegative cohort members. Every donor gave a peripheral blood sample, and the peripheral blood mononuclear cells from that sample were used for TCR beta sequencing. The Qiagen DNeasy Blood Extraction Kit was used to extract genomic DNA from the blood cell samples. Library preparation was by the immunoSEQ multiplex PCR assay. For the multiplex PCR, a mixture combining 60 forward primers for TCR Vbeta segments and 13 reverse primers for TCR Jbeta segments was used. Amplification of the CDR3 region of rearranged TCR beta genes was performed with a multiplex PCR assay on genomic DNA. On the Illumina HiSeq System, the amplified TCR beta libraries were sequenced as 87-base-pair reads. The authors processed their data as follows. In a later analysis, some 80 million unique TCR beta chains were counted across the roughly 700 repertoires, and roughly 11 million of these chains were shared by at least two donors. Raw reads were error-corrected and collapsed into unique sequences by a nearest-neighbor algorithm in which closely related sequences were merged to remove PCR and sequencing errors. To assign V, D and J gene segments, CDR3 sequences were aligned to IMGT reference sequences. For a sequence to be retained, a match of at least six nucleotides to both a V gene segment and a J gene segment was required. Rearrangements were classified as productive when the CDR3 lacked stop codons and remained in frame with V and J, and all other rearrangements were classified as non-productive. CDR3 was defined according to IMGT convention as the region running from the second conserved V-encoded cysteine to the conserved J-encoded phenylalanine. In an earlier analysis of 587 of the donors, sequences lacking an unambiguous match to a single V gene segment were excluded. An earlier analysis of fewer than 750 of the donors called V segments functional above 56.7% productive rearrangements and segregating when the between-donor standard deviation exceeded 5%. A statistical classification framework was built for diagnosing cytomegalovirus status from the catalog of TCR beta chain sequences. In a later analysis, V and J genes were assigned by comparing TCR nucleotide sequences against IMGT/GENE-DB human TR gene sequences. In a later analysis, CDR3 sequences and most-parsimonious VDJ recombination scenarios were assigned using the TCRdist pipeline. In a later analysis, every TCR beta chain was defined by the combination of its CDR3 amino acid sequence and its V-gene family, and reads without a unique V-gene family were dropped. To address suspected cross-contamination and a sequencing artifact, a later analysis removed roughly 580 highly shared, low-generation-probability nucleotide sequences. For each public chain, a later analysis derived a clonal expansion index from normalized ranks of inferred template counts within each repertoire. In a later analysis, generation probabilities were computed using a VDJ recombination model fitted to out-of-frame rearrangements, and the results were checked against IGoR. In a later analysis, TCR-TCR, TCR-HLA and TCR-CMV co-occurrence was scored with hypergeometric tests, and a repertoire-size bias correction was applied to TCR pairs. To estimate false discovery rates, a later analysis permuted the HLA or CMV assignments 20 times. In a later analysis, co-occurring TCRs were grouped using DBSCAN, with TCRdist sequence similarity added in when clustering inside HLA-allele-positive subsets. Repertoires with fewer than 30,000 or more than 120,000 public chains were left out of co-occurrence clustering, as were five repertoires with anomalous nucleotide sharing. TCRdb's version of the immuneACCESS table is confined to in-frame rearrangements and falls short of the full clone set. An unresolved V gene accounts for under half of the shortfall where checked; the remainder is of unknown origin. D and trimming were read from the DNA, whereas the V and J calls and clone size are those reported in that table. The table for this sample shows 75,000 to 100,000 clones. Together, the top ten hold 1.5% of the sample.

The clonotype originates from a woman between 55 and 75 years old in good health and CMV-seronegative. The specimen was PBMCs.

Here is the DNA: TGTGCCAGCAGTTTACTTAGGAACACTGAAGCTTTCTTT. The resulting protein is CASSLLRNTEAFF. Recombination connected TRBV27 to TRBJ1-1, with an unclear D gene assignment. CDR1 MNHEY and CDR2 SMNVEV are derived from the germline V gene (reference sequence). V and J lose 2 bases and 1 base, and a span of 5 bases separates them. The cysteine opens and the phenylalanine closes a CDR3 of 13 amino acids. Just the 39-base CDR3 DNA is kept, in frame starting at base 1.